This T cell receptor (beta chain) was sequenced in a study of cytomegalovirus exposure and HLA in healthy donors. Study-level information: Around 80 million unique TCRs from HLA-typed donors were held in an early data release. Notes on the study in general: Trimming of TCR beta V- and J-genes showed a link, identified in a later analysis, to a missense DCLRE1C variant. Among TCR beta chains, those listed as cytomegalovirus-associated numbered more than 150.

The CDR3 length is 15 residues. Trimming took off 0 bases at V and 0 bases at J, with 6 bases between the two ends. Germline loops: CDR1 LGHNA, CDR2 YSLEER. Of note for this clone: Its matching antigen is unknown.

The PCR had 60 Vbeta and 13 Jbeta primers. Libraries were prepared by immunoSEQ multiplex PCR; TCRdb keeps only in-frame clonotypes and omits some of them. The table has some 110,000 clones, around 60% seen once. The source material was PBMCs. This sequence originates from a woman between 35 and 50 years old in good health and CMV-seropositive. The V gene is TRBV4-3, the J gene TRBJ2-1; D is ambiguous. The CDR3 is CASSQDPLSYNEQFF. The CDR3 region has the DNA TGCGCCAGCAGCCAAGATCCACTCTCCTACAATGAGCAGTTCTTC.